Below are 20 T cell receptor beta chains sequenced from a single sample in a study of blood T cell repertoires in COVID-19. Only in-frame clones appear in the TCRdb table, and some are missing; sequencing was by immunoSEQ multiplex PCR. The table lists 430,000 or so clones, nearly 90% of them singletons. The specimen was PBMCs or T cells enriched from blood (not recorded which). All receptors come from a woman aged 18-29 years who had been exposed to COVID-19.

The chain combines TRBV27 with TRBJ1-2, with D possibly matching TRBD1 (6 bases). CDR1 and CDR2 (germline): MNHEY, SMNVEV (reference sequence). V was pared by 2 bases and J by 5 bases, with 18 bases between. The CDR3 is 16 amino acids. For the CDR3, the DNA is TGTGCCAGCAGTTTAGTAGGGGGGGCTTTTGGATATGGCTACACCTTC. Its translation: CASSLVGGAFGYGYTF.

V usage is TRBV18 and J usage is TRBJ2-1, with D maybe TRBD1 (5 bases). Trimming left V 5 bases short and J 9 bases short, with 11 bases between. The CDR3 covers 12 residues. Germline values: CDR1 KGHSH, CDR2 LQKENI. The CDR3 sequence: CASSTQGSEQFF. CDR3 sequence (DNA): TGTGCCAGCTCAACGCAGGGCAGTGAGCAGTTCTTC. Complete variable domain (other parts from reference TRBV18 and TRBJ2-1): NAGVMQNPRHLVRRRGQEARLRCSPMKGHSHVYWYRQLPEEGLKFMVYLQKENIIDESGMPKERFSAEFPKEGPSILRIQQVVRGDSAAYFCASSTQGSEQFFGPGTRLTVL.

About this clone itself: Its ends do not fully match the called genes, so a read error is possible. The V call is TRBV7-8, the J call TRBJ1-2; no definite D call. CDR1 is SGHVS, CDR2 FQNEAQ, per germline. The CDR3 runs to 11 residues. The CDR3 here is CASSLGRLAHF. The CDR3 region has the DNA TGTGCCAGCAGCTTAGGTCGTCTAGCGCACTTC.

The CDR3 nucleotides are TGTGCCAGCAGTGTGGGTACAGGGGCTAACTATGGCTACACCTTC. It is translated as CASSVGTGANYGYTF. The chain uses TRBV28 and TRBJ1-2, with 7 bases that match TRBD1. The V gene end was trimmed by 5 bases and the J gene end by 0 bases; junction bases not matched to a gene: 6. CDR1 is MDHEN, CDR2 SYDVKM, per germline. CDR3 length: 15 amino acids.

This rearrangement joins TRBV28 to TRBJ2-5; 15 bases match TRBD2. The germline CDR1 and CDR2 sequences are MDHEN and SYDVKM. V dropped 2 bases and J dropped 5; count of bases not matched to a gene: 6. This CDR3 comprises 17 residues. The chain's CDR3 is CASSLLGLAGGGETQYF. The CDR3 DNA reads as TGTGCCAGCAGTTTACTGGGACTAGCGGGGGGAGGCGAGACCCAGTACTTC.

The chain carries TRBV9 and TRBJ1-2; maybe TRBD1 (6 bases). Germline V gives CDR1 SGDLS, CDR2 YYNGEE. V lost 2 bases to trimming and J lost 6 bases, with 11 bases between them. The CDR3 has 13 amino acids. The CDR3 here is CASSVRGGDGYTF. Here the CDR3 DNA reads TGTGCCAGCAGCGTCAGGGGTGGAGATGGCTACACCTTC.

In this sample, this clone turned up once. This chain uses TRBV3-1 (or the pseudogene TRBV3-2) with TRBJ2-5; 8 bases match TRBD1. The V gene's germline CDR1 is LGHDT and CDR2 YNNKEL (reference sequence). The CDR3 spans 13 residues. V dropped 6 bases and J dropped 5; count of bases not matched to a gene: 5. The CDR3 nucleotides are TGTGCCAGCAGGACAGGGGTTACGGAGACCCAGTACTTC. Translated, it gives CASRTGVTETQYF.

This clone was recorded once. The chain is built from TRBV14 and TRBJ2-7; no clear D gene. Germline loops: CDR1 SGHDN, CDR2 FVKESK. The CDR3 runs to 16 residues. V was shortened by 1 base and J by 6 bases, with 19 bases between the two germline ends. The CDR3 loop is CASSQVGTVLGREQYF. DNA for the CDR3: TGTGCCAGCAGCCAAGTTGGTACAGTCTTGGGTCGCGAGCAGTACTTC.

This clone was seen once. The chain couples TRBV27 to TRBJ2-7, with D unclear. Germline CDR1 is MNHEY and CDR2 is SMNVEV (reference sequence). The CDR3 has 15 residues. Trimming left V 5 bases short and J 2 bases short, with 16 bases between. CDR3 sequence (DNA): TGTGCCAGCAGTCTCCGTCCGACGGCGGCCTACGAGCAGTACTTC. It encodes CASSLRPTAAYEQYF.

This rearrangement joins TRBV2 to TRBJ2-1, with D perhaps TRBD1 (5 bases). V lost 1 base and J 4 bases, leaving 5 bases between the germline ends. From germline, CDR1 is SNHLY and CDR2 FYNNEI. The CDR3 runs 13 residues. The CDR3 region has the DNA TGTGCCAGCAGTGAAGACAGGTACAATGAGCAGTTCTTC. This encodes CASSEDRYNEQFF.

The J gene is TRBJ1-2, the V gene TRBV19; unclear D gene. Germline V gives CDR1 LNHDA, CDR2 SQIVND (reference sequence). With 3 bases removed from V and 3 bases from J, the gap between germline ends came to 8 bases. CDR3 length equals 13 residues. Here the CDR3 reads CASSIQVYYGYTF. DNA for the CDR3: TGTGCCAGTAGTATCCAGGTCTACTATGGCTACACCTTC.

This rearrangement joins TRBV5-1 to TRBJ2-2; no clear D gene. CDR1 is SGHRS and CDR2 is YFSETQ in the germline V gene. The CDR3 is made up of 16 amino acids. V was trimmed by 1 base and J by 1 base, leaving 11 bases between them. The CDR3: CASSLFAVVNTGELFF. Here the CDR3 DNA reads TGCGCCAGCAGCTTGTTCGCGGTGGTGAACACCGGGGAGCTGTTTTTT.

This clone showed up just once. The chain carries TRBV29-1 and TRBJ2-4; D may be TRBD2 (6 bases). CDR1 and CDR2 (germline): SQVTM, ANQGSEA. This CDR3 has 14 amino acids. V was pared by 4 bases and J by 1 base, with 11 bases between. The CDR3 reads CSVASGVAKNIQYF. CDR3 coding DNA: TGCAGCGTTGCTTCGGGGGTTGCCAAAAACATTCAGTACTTC.

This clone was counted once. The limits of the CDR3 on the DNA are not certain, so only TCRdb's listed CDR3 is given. The CDR3 sequence is CAHHLSLCASTQSRVGSSYEQYF. V is TRBV23-1 and J is TRBJ2-7; the table assigns TRBD2, which was not confirmed against the DNA. TRBV23-1 carries the ORF label, with uncertain function. The CDR3 region is 23 residues in length, termini included.

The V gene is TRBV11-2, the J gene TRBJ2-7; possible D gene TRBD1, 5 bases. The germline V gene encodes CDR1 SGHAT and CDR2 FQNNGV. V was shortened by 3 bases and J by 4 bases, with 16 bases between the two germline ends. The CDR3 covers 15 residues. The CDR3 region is CASSFPARVGYEQYF. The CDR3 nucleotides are TGTGCCAGCAGCTTTCCCGCCAGGGTGGGTTACGAGCAGTACTTC.

The CDR3 loop reads CASSKNPREETQYF. DNA of the CDR3: TGTGCCAGTAGTAAAAACCCCCGAGAAGAGACCCAGTACTTC. V is TRBV19 and J is TRBJ2-5; D is uncertain. The germline V and J ends were trimmed by 4 bases and 3 bases, with 12 bases remaining between them. Germline V gene data show CDR1 as LNHDA and CDR2 as SQIVND (reference sequence). The CDR3 spans 14 residues.

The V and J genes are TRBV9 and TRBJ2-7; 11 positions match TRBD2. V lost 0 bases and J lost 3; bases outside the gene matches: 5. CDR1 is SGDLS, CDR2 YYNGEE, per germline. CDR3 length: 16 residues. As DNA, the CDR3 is TGTGCCAGCAGCGTAGGCCTTACTAGCGGGGGCTACGAGCAGTACTTC. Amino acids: CASSVGLTSGGYEQYF.

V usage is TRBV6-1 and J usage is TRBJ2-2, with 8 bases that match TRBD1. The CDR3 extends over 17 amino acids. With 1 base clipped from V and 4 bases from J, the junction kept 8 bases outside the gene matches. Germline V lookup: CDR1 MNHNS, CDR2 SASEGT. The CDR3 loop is CASSEGRVTGGTGELFF. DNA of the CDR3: TGTGCCAGCAGTGAAGGGCGGGTCACAGGGGGCACCGGGGAGCTGTTTTTT.

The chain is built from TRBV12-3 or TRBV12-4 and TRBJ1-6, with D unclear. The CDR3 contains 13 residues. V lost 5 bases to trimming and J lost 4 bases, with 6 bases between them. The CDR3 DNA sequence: TGTGCCAGCAGTGCGCCGTATAATTCACCCCTCCACTTT. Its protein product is CASSAPYNSPLHF.

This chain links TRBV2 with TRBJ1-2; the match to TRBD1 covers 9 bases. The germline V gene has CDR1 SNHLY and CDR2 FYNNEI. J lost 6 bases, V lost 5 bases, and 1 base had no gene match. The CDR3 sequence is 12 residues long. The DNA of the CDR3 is TGTGCCAGCAGTCGGACAGGGGATGGCTACACCTTC. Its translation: CASSRTGDGYTF. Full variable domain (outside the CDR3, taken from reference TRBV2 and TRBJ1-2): EPEVTQTPSHQVTQMGQEVILRCVPISNHLYFYWYRQILGQKVEFLVSFYNNEISEKSEIFDDQFSVERPDGSNFTLKIRSTKLEDSAMYFCASSRTGDGYTFGSGTRLTVV.